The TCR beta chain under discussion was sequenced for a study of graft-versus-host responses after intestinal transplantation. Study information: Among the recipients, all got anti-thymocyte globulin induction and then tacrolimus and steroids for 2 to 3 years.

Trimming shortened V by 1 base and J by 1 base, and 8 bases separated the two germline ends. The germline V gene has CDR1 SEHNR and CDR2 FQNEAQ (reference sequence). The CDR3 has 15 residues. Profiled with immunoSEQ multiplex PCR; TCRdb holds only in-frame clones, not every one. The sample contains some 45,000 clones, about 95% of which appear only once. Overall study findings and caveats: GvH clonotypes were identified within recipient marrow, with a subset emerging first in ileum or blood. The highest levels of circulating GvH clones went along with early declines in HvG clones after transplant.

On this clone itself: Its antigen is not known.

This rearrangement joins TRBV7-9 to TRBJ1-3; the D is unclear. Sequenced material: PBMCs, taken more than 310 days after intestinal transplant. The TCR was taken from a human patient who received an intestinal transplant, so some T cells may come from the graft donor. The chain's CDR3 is CASSLGLGSGNTIYF. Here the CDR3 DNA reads TGTGCCAGCAGCTTAGGACTGGGGTCTGGAAACACCATATATTTT.